This T cell receptor (beta chain) was identified during a study of blood T cell repertoires in COVID-19. Study summary: Sites across the United States, Italy and Spain contributed samples from acute and convalescent COVID-19. Sources were T cells, B-cell-depleted T cells, or PBMCs; the material itself was cDNA or gDNA.

Seattle cases were enrolled at active infection and followed longitudinally. The CDR3 extends over 14 amino acids. Trimming left V 1 base short and J 0 bases short, with 6 bases between. Germline V gives CDR1 SEHNR, CDR2 FQNEAQ (reference sequence). Original handling: Reference gene primer amplification gave estimated nucleated cell counts. Sequenced by immunoSEQ multiplex PCR; TCRdb stores in-frame clones only, minus some. V, J and clone size derive from that table, while D and trimming were established from the DNA sequence. The table lists 200,000 to 250,000 clones, approximately 84% of them singletons, with under 10% in the top ten.

Sequencing was done on a sample of peripheral blood. This chain uses TRBV7-9 with TRBJ2-5; D call uncertain. The origin of this receptor is a woman aged 80 or older with COVID-19, enrolled during active disease. This CDR3 reads CASSLGANQETQYF. The CDR3 nucleotides read TGTGCCAGCAGCTTAGGGGCAAACCAAGAGACCCAGTACTTC.